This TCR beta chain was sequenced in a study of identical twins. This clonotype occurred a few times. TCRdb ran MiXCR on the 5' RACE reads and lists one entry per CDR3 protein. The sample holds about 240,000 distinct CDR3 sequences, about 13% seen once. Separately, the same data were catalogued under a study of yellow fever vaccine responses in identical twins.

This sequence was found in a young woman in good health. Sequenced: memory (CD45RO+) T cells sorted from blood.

The CDR3 bases are TGCAGTGCTGAAAAGACTAGCGGGGATCAAGAGACCCAGTACTTC. Translation gives CSAEKTSGDQETQYF. This chain links TRBV20-1 with TRBJ2-5; 11 bases fit TRBD2. V was pared by 5 bases and J by 2 bases, with 7 bases of the junction left unmatched. Germline CDR1 DFQATT, CDR2 SNEGSKA (reference sequence). The CDR3 is 15 residues long.